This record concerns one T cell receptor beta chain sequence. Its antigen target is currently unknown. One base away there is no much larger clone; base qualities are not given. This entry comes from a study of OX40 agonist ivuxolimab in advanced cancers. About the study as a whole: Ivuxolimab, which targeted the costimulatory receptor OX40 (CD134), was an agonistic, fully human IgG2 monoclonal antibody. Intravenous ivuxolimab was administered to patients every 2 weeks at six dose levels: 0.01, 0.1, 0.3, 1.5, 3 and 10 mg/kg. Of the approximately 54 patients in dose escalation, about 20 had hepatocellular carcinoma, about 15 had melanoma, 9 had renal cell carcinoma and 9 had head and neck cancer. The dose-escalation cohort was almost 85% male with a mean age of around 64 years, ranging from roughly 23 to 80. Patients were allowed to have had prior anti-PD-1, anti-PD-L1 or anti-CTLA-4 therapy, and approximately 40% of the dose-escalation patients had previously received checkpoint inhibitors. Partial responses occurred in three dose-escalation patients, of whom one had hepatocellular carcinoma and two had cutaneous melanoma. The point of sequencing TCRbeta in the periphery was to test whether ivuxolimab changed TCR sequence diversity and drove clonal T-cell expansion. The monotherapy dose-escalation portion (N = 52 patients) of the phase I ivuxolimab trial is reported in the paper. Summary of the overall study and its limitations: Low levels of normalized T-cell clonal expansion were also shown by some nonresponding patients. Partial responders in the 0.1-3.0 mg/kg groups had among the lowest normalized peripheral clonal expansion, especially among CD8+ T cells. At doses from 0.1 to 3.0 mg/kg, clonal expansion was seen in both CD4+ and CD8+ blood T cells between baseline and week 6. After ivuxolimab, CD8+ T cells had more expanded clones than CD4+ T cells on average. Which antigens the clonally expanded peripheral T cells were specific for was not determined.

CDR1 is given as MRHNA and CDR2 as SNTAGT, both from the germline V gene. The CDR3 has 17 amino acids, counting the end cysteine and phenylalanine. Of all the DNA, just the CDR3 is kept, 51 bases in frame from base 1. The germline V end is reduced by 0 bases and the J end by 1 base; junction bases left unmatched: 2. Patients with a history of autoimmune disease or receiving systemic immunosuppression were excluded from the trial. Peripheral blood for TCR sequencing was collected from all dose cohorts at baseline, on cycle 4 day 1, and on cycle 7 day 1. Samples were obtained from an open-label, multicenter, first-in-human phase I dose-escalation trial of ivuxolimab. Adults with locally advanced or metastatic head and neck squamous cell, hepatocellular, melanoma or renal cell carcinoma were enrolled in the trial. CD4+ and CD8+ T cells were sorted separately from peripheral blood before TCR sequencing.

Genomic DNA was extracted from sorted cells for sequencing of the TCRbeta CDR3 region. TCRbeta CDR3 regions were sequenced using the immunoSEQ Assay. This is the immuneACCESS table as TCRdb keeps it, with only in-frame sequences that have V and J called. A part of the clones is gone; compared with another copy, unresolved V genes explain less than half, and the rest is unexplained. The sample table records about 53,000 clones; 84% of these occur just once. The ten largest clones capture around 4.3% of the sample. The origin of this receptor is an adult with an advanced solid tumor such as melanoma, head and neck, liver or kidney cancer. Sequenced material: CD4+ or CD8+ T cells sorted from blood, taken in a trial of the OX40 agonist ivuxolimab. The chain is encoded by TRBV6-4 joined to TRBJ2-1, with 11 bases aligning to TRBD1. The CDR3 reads CASSDSGTGGSYNEQFF. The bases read TGTGCCAGCAGTGACTCGGGGACAGGGGGGTCCTACAATGAGCAGTTCTTC.